The count of the clone carrying this T cell receptor (beta chain) is one. As processed by the authors: How many nucleated cells were present was estimated from reference gene primer amplification. The assay was immunoSEQ multiplex PCR, and TCRdb's table has in-frame clones only and misses some. Clone size and the V and J calls come from that table; the DNA yielded D and trimming. The sample consists of some 320,000 clones, 90% of them appearing once. The study recruited people aged about 18 to 95 years across approximately 24 US areas. Participants' own reports of clinical history determined their cohort assignment. The data are from a study of blood T cell repertoires in COVID-19. The CDR3 runs 16 residues. The V and J ends lost 1 base and 6 bases, in that order; junction bases with no gene match: 11. The germline CDR1 and CDR2 sequences are SGHRS and YFSETQ.

The source of this sequence is a man aged 60 to 69 who had recovered from COVID-19. What was sequenced was PBMCs or T cells enriched from blood (not recorded which). The chain couples TRBV5-1 to TRBJ2-7; TRBD2 matches 9 bases. The CDR3 reads CASSLLLAGDLGEQYF. The DNA of the CDR3 is TGCGCCAGCAGCTTGCTTTTAGCGGGAGACTTAGGCGAGCAGTACTTC.